A selection of T cell receptor beta chains follows, all from one sample in a study of blood T cell repertoires in COVID-19. Repertoires were generated with immunoSEQ multiplex PCR, while TCRdb's copy carries only in-frame clones and drops some. The table lists under 250,000 clones, about four fifths of them singletons. The sample consisted of peripheral blood. The origin of the receptors is a woman in her 70s with acute or convalescent COVID-19. CDR3s include the opening cysteine and the closing phenylalanine or tryptophan. D genes are given only for firm matches. Size tells how often a clone was seen (once, few, many) or the class of an expanded clone, and some rows leave it out.

v_gene	j_gene	abundance	d_gene	CDR3aa	CDR3nt
TRBV5-6	TRBJ2-5	-	TRBD1	CASSFDRGETQYF	TGTGCCAGCAGCTTTGACAGGGGAGAGACCCAGTACTTC
TRBV23-1	TRBJ2-3	-	-	CASSHGGSADTQYF	TGCGCCAGCAGTCATGGGGGGTCGGCGGATACGCAGTATTTT
TRBV3-1/TRBV3-2	TRBJ2-5	-	-	CASSPRDYQETQYF	TGTGCCAGCAGCCCCCGGGACTACCAAGAGACCCAGTACTTC
TRBV11-2	TRBJ1-6	-	-	CASSLMDGGNSPLHF	TGTGCCAGCAGCTTAATGGACGGCGGGAATTCACCCCTCCACTTT
TRBV7-9	TRBJ2-5	-	TRBD2	CASSSSLAGIKTQYF	TGTGCCAGCAGCTCCTCACTAGCGGGGATCAAGACCCAGTACTTC
TRBV5-1	TRBJ2-2	-	-	CASSLTVANTGELFF	TGCGCCAGCAGCTTGACTGTCGCGAACACCGGGGAGCTGTTTTTT
TRBV7-2	TRBJ2-7	once	-	CASSPSWTAYEQYF	TGTGCCAGCAGCCCTTCTTGGACAGCTTACGAGCAGTACTTC
TRBV5-1	TRBJ2-2	-	-	CASSFGGLNTGELFF	TGCGCCAGCAGCTTCGGGGGGCTAAACACCGGGGAGCTGTTTTTT
TRBV6-1	TRBJ1-4	-	TRBD1	CASSEILGQGNEKLFF	TGTGCCAGCAGTGAAATCTTGGGACAGGGTAATGAAAAACTGTTTTTT
TRBV3-1/TRBV3-2	TRBJ2-7	few	-	CASSQGASSYEQYF	TGTGCCAGCAGCCAAGGCGCAAGCTCCTACGAGCAGTACTTC
TRBV11-2	TRBJ2-5	-	TRBD2	CASSFGGGRETQYF	TGTGCCAGCAGCTTTGGCGGGGGGAGGGAGACCCAGTACTTC
TRBV5-1	TRBJ2-7	-	TRBD1	CASSSGGAAYEQYF	TGCGCCAGCAGCTCAGGGGGCGCCGCCTACGAGCAGTACTTC
TRBV4-2	TRBJ2-1	-	-	CASSQDQRYNEQFF	TGTGCCAGCAGCCAAGACCAGCGGTACAATGAGCAGTTCTTC
TRBV27	TRBJ1-2	-	TRBD1	CASSFGTGDYGYTF	TGTGCCAGCAGTTTTGGGACAGGGGATTATGGCTACACCTTC
TRBV19	TRBJ1-2	-	-	CASNEAGANYGYTF	TGTGCCAGTAACGAGGCTGGTGCTAACTATGGCTACACCTTC
TRBV7-2	TRBJ2-7	-	-	CASSSNWGVAEQYF	TGTGCCAGCAGCTCAAATTGGGGGGTTGCCGAGCAGTACTTC
TRBV27	TRBJ1-6	-	-	CASSFWTDNSPLHF	TGTGCCAGCAGTTTTTGGACAGATAATTCACCCCTCCACTTT
TRBV15	TRBJ1-2	-	-	CATSRDLTGYGYTF	TGTGCCACCAGCAGAGATCTTACCGGTTATGGCTACACCTTC
TRBV7-9	TRBJ1-1	-	-	CAGRGYLNTEAFF	TGTGCTGGAAGAGGGTACCTGAACACTGAAGCTTTCTTT
TRBV4-3	TRBJ1-2	-	TRBD1	CASSQVPGGGYGYTF	TGCGCCAGCAGCCAAGTTCCAGGGGGCGGGTATGGCTACACCTTC
TRBV6-1	TRBJ2-7	-	TRBD1	CASSEVLPGQGNYEQYF	TGTGCCAGCAGTGAAGTCCTGCCGGGACAGGGAAACTACGAGCAGTACTTC
TRBV6-5	TRBJ2-7	-	TRBD1	CASRRQGAREQYF	TGTGCCAGCAGACGACAGGGGGCCCGCGAGCAGTACTTC